This T cell receptor beta chain emerged from a study of blood T cell repertoires in COVID-19. Participants' reported clinical history set cohort assignment. The germline V gene encodes CDR1 SGDLS and CDR2 YYNGEE. CDR3 length: 15 amino acids. J was trimmed by 1 base and V by 4 bases; bases with no gene match: 4. Per the authors' pipeline: Estimated nucleated cell counts came from reference gene primer amplification. Assay: immunoSEQ multiplex PCR; the TCRdb copy retains only in-frame clones and omits some. That table furnishes V, J and clone size, whereas the DNA furnished D and trimming. In the table there are 100,000 to 150,000 clones, roughly 90% of which are singletons.

The sequenced sample was PBMCs or T cells enriched from blood (not recorded which). This TCR was recovered from a woman aged 45 to 65 who had recovered from COVID-19. The chain has TRBV9 and TRBJ2-7; 11 bases match TRBD2. The CDR3 region is CASSPSGGHSYEQYF. The CDR3 DNA is TGTGCCAGCAGCCCTAGCGGGGGGCATTCCTACGAGCAGTACTTC.